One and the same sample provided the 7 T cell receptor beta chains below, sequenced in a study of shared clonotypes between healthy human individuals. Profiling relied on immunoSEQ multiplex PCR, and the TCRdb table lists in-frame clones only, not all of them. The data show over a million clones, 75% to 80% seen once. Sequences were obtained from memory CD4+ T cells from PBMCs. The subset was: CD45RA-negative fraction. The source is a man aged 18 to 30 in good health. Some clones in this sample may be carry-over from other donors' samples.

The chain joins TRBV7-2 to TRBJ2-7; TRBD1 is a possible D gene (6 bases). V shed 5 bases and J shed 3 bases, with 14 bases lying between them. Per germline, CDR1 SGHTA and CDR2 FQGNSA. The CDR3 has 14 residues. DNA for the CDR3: TGTGCCAGCAGCATCCGGGACACCGGCTACGAGCAGTACTTC. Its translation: CASSIRDTGYEQYF.

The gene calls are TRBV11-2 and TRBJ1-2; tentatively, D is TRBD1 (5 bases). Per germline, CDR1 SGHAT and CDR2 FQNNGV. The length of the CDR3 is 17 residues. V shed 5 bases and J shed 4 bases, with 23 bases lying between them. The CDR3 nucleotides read TGTGCCAGCAGCGACAACACACCAGGGAAGAGGCTCTATGGCTACACCTTC. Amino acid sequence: CASSDNTPGKRLYGYTF.

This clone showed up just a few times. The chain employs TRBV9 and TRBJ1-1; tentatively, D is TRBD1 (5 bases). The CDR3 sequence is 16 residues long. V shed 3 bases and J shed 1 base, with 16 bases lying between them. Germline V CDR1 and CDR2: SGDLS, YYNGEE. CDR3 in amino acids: CASSERGERGNTEAFF. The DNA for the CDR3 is TGTGCCAGCAGCGAGCGGGGTGAGAGGGGGAACACTGAAGCTTTCTTT.

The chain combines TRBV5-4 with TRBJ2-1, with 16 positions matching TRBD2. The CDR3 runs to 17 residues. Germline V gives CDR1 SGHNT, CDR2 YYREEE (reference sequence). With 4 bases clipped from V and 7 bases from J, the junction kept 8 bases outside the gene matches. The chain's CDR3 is CASSGGTSGRGPNEQFF. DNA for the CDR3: TGTGCCAGCAGCGGGGGGACTAGCGGGAGGGGTCCGAATGAGCAGTTCTTC.

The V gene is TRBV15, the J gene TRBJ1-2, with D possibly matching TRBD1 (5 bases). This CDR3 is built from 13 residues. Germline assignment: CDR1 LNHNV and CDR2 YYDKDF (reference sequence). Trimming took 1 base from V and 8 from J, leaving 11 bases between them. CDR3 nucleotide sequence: TGTGCCACCAGCAGAGGACAGACGGGGGGCTACACCTTC. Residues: CATSRGQTGGYTF. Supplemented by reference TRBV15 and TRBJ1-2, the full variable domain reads DAMVIQNPRYQVTQFGKPVTLSCSQTLNHNVMYWYQQKSSQAPKLLFHYYDKDFNNEADTPDNFQSRRPNTSFCFLDIRSPGLGDTAMYLCATSRGQTGGYTFGSGTRLTVV.

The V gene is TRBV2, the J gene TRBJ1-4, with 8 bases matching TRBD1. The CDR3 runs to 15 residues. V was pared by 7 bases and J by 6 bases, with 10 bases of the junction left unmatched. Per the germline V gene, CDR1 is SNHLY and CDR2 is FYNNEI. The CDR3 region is CASNTQGARDEKLFF. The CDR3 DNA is TGTGCCAGCAATACTCAGGGGGCGCGAGATGAAAAACTGTTTTTT.

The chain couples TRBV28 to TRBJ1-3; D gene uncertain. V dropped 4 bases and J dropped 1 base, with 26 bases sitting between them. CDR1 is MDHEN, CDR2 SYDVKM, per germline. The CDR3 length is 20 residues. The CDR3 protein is CASSSGARFKVQHSGNTIYF. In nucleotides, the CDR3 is TGTGCCAGCAGTTCAGGAGCCAGATTTAAGGTCCAGCATTCTGGAAACACCATATATTTT. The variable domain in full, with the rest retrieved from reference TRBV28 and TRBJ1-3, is DVKVTQSSRYLVKRTGEKVFLECVQDMDHENMFWYRQDPGLGLRLIYFSYDVKMKEKGDIPEGYSVSREKKERFSLILESASTNQTSMYLCASSSGARFKVQHSGNTIYFGEGSWLTVV.